These 12 T cell receptor beta chains came from one sample sequenced in a study of shared clonotypes between healthy human individuals (dated by TCRdb to 2020 to 2022). Libraries were built with the immunoSEQ multiplex PCR assay. The table comes from immuneACCESS by way of TCRdb, which keeps in-frame sequences with V and J called. Part of the clones is missing from these tables; in studies checked, under half for an unresolved V gene and the rest for unknown reasons. Counted in this sample were a few hundred thousand clones; more than 95% of them appeared once. The ten biggest clones cover roughly 0.05% of the sample. Sequenced sample: naive CD4+ T cells sorted from blood. Per the publication, the cell subset or site label means: CD45RA+ positively selected. These receptors originate from a woman aged 25-40 years in good health.

V is TRBV6-5 and J is TRBJ2-7; D is undetermined. Germline-derived CDR1 and CDR2 are MNHEY and SVGAGI. V was clipped by 0 bases and J by 3 bases, with 12 bases between them. This CDR3 comprises 15 residues. Written as DNA, the CDR3 is TGTGCCAGCAGTTACTCGACGGCAGTCATCTACGAGCAGTACTTC. It yields the protein CASSYSTAVIYEQYF.

The V call is TRBV28, the J call TRBJ2-7; 8 bases align to TRBD1. The germline V gene has CDR1 MDHEN and CDR2 SYDVKM. The CDR3 runs to 14 residues. V was clipped by 6 bases and J by 7 bases; unmatched bases: 11. As DNA, the CDR3 is TGTGCCAGCAGCCAGGGGACAGGTTCTGGAGAGCAGTACTTC. The encoded protein is CASSQGTGSGEQYF.

The rearrangement uses TRBV6-1 and TRBJ2-7, with 9 bases matching TRBD1. Per the germline V gene, CDR1 is MNHNS and CDR2 is SASEGT. Unmatched junction bases numbered 9, after V lost 5 bases and J lost 4 bases. This CDR3 is 15 amino acids long. This CDR3 reads CASSLQGAVGYEQYF. CDR3 bases: TGTGCCAGCAGTTTACAGGGGGCCGTTGGTTACGAGCAGTACTTC.

This clone was found a few times. V usage is TRBV7-9 and J usage is TRBJ2-2; 7 bases fit TRBD1. CDR1 SEHNR and CDR2 FQNEAQ come from the germline V gene (reference sequence). The CDR3 has 17 residues. With V trimmed by 1 base and J by 1 base, 6 bases remained unmatched. The CDR3 DNA reads as TGTGCCAGCAGCTTAGTGGGACAGAGACAGAACACCGGGGAGCTGTTTTTT. Its protein product is CASSLVGQRQNTGELFF.

The chain employs TRBV19 and TRBJ1-1; maybe TRBD1 (6 bases). V lost 10 bases, J lost 3 bases, and 12 bases lay in between. The length of the CDR3 is 12 residues. Germline assignment: CDR1 LNHDA and CDR2 SQIVND (reference sequence). CDR3 DNA sequence: TGTGCCACCGAGGACAGATACACTGAAGCTTTCTTT. It yields the protein CATEDRYTEAFF.

On this clone: Other DNA sequences within the sample encode an identical CDR3. The V call is TRBV2, the J call TRBJ2-2; D unresolved. With 5 bases removed from V and 2 bases from J, the gap between germline ends came to 6 bases. The CDR3 contains 13 residues. Germline V gene lookup returns CDR1 SNHLY and CDR2 FYNNEI. The chain's CDR3 is CASSRQNTGELFF. CDR3 nucleotides: TGTGCCAGCAGTAGACAAAACACCGGGGAGCTGTTTTTT.

The chain couples TRBV7-3 to TRBJ2-2; D gene unclear. Germline values: CDR1 SGHTA, CDR2 FQGTGA. The CDR3 extends over 14 amino acids. V dropped 0 bases and J dropped 1 base, with 3 bases sitting between them. CDR3 sequence: CASSLTLNTGELFF. The DNA of the CDR3 is TGTGCCAGCAGCTTAACCTTGAACACCGGGGAGCTGTTTTTT.

The rearrangement joins TRBV6-5 to TRBJ1-5; unclear D gene. The CDR3 length is 14 residues. The V end lost 0 bases, the J end lost 7 bases, and 10 bases lay between the germline ends. The germline V gene has CDR1 MNHEY and CDR2 SVGAGI. CDR3 protein: CASSYSEGSQPQHF. Here the CDR3 DNA reads TGTGCCAGCAGTTACTCGGAAGGTTCCCAGCCCCAGCATTTT.

This sequence joins TRBV4-1 and TRBJ2-5; 10 bases line up with TRBD2. CDR1 and CDR2 from the germline V gene are MGHRA and YSYEKL. The CDR3 is 17 residues long. Trimming cost V 0 bases and J 4 bases; bases outside gene matches: 8. This CDR3 reads CASSQDPAGGPRETQYF. CDR3 bases: TGCGCCAGCAGCCAAGATCCAGCGGGAGGGCCTAGAGAGACCCAGTACTTC.

The CDR3 nucleotides read TGTGCCAGCTATGAAGTCGGACTAGACGCAGATACGCAGTATTTT. As protein: CASYEVGLDADTQYF. The rearrangement links TRBV7-9 to TRBJ2-3; 7 positions agree with TRBD2. V was clipped by 8 bases and J by 4 bases; unmatched bases: 12. CDR1 and CDR2 (germline): SEHNR, FQNEAQ (reference sequence). The CDR3 contains 15 residues.

This chain links TRBV10-2 with TRBJ2-7, with 16 bases identical to TRBD2. This CDR3 region has 13 residues. CDR1 is WSHSY and CDR2 is SAAADI in the germline V gene. After removal of 11 bases from V and 5 bases from J, the junction contained 3 bases not matched to a gene. In DNA, the CDR3 is TGCGCCGTGGGGACTAGCGGGAGGGACGAGCAGTACTTC. Amino acid sequence: CAVGTSGRDEQYF.

The CDR3 nucleotides are TGCGCCAGCAGCCACCTAGTAGTAGCGGGAAGCGAGACCCAGTACTTC. Protein sequence: CASSHLVVAGSETQYF. This chain connects TRBV4-1 to TRBJ2-5; TRBD2 aligns across 8 bases. CDR1 is MGHRA, CDR2 YSYEKL, per germline. V shed 3 bases, J shed 5 bases, and the junction held 11 bases outside the gene matches. The CDR3 covers 16 residues.